This TCR beta chain was identified during a study of beta chain features in type 1 diabetes. Study-level information: Analysis included over 100,000,000 sorted cells drawn from all samples.

Blood was collected once per donor into heparin, averaging around 0.11 L. Using CD45RO/CCR7/CD25/CD127/CD95/CD27, CD4+ naive, central memory, regulatory and stem cell-like memory cells were sorted. Isolated RNA was reverse transcribed in full, so expressed TCRB transcripts were sequenced. Sequenced by immunoSEQ multiplex PCR; TCRdb stores in-frame clones only, minus some. This sample has around 200,000 clones, with around 13% found just once. In germline, CDR1 is SGHRS, CDR2 YFSETQ. Unmatched junction bases numbered 9, after V lost 3 bases and J lost 3 bases. This CDR3 region has 16 residues. This clone has ten or more counts.

This chain uses TRBV5-1 with TRBJ2-1; 7 bases are a match to TRBD2. Sequences were obtained from central memory CD4+ T cells from blood. The sequence came from a woman under 30 in good health. CDR3 residues: CASSSQPAGDYNEQFF. The CDR3 bases are TGCGCCAGCAGCTCTCAGCCGGCGGGAGACTACAATGAGCAGTTCTTC. The variable domain in full, with the rest retrieved from reference TRBV5-1 and TRBJ2-1, is KAGVTQTPRYLIKTRGQQVTLSCSPISGHRSVSWYQQTPGQGLQFLFEYFSETQRNKGNFPGRFSGRQFSNSRSEMNVSTLELGDSALYLCASSSQPAGDYNEQFFGPGTRLTVL.